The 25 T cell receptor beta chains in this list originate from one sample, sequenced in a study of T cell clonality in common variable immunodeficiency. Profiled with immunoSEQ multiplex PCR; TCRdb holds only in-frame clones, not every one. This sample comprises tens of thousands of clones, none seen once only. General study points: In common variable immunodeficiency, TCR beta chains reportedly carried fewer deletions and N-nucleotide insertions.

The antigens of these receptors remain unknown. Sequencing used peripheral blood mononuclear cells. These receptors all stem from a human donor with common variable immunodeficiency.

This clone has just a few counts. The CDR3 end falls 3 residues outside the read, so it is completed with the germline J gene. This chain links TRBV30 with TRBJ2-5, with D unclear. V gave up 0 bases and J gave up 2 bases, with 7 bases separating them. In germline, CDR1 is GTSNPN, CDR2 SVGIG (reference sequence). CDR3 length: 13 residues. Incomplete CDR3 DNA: TGTGCCTGGAGTGTAGGCGGACAAGAGACC. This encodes CAWSVGGQET. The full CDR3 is CAWSVGGQETQYF.

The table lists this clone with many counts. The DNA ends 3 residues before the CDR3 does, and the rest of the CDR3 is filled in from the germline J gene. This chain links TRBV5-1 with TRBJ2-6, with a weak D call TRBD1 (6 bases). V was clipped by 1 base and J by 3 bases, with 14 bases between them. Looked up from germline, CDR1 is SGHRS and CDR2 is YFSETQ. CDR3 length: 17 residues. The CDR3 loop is CASSLSVGALGANVLTF. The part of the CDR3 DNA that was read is TGCGCCAGCAGCTTGTCCGTGGGGGCGCTTGGGGCCAACGTC.

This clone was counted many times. Partial CDR3 DNA: TGCGCCAGCAGCAGACTAGCGGGGGGGGGCCAAGAGACC. It yields the protein CASSRLAGGGQET. The CDR3 in its entirety is CASSRLAGGGQETQYF. This chain connects TRBV5-1 to TRBJ2-5; TRBD2 agrees at 14 bases. The read finishes 3 residues shy of the CDR3 end, and the germline J gene is used to complete it. The CDR3 spans 16 residues. Germline trimming cut 4 bases from V and 1 base from J; bases unmatched to any gene: 3. CDR1 SGHRS and CDR2 YFSETQ come from the germline V gene. The full variable domain, rest sourced from reference TRBV5-1 and TRBJ2-5, is KAGVTQTPRYLIKTRGQQVTLSCSPISGHRSVSWYQQTPGQGLQFLFEYFSETQRNKGNFPGRFSGRQFSNSRSEMNVSTLELGDSALYLCASSRLAGGGQETQYFGPGTRLLVL.

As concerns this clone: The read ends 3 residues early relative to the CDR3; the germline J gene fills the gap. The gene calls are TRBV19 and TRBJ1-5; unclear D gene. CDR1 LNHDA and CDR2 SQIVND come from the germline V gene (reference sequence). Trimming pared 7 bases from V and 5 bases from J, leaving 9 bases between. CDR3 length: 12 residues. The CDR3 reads CASTGLDQPQHF. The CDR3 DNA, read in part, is TGTGCCAGTACAGGTCTGGATCAGCCC.

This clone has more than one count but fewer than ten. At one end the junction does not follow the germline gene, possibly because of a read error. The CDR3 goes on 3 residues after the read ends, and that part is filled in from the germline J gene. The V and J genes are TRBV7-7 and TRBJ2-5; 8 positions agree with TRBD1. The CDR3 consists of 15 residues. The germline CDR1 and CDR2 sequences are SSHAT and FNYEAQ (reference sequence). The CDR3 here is CASSPRTGNRETQYF. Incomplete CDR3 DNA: TGTGCTAGCAGCCCCCGGACAGGGAACAGAGAGACC.

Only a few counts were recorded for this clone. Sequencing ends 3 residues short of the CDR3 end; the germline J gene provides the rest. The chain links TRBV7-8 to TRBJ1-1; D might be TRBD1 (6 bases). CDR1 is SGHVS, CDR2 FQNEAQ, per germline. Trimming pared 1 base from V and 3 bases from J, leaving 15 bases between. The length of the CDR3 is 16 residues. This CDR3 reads CASSLGFRGGDTEAFF. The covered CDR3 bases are TGTGCCAGCAGCTTAGGCTTCAGGGGCGGCGACACTGAA.

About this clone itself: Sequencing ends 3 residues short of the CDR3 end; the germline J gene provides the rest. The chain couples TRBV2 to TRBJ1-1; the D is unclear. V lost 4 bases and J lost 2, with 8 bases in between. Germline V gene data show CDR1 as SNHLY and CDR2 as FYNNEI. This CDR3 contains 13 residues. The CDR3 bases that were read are TGTGCCAGCAGTGTTTCCAGTAACACTGAA. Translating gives CASSVSSNTE. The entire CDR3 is CASSVSSNTEAFF.

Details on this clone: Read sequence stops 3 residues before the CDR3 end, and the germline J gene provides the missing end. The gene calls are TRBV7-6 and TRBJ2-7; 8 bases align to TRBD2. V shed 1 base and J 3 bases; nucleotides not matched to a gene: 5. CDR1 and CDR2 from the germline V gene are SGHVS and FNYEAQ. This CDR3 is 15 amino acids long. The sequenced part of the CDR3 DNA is TGTGCCAGCAGCTTAGGTACGGGGGGGGGCTACGAG. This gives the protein CASSLGTGGGYE. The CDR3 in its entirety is CASSLGTGGGYEQYF.

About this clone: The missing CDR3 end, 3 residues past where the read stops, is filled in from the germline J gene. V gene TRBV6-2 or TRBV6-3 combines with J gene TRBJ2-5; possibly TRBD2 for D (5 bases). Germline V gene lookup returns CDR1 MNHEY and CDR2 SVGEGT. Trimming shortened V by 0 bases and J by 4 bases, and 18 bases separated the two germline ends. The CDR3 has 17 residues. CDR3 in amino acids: CASSYSRNSVRGETQYF. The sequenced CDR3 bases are TGTGCCAGCAGTTACTCGAGGAATAGCGTTCGGGGAGAGACC.

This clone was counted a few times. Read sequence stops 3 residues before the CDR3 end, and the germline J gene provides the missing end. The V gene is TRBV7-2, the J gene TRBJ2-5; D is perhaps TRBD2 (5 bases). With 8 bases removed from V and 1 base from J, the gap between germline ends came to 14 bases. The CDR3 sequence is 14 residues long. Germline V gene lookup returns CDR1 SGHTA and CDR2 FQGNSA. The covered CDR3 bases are TGTGCCAGCGGACTCCGCCGGGCCCAAGAGACC. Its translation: CASGLRRAQET. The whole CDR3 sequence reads CASGLRRAQETQYF. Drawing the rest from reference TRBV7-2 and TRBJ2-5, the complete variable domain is GAGVSQSPSNKVTEKGKDVELRCDPISGHTALYWYRQSLGQGLEFLIYFQGNSAPDKSGLPSDRFSAERTGGSVSTLTIQRTQQEDSAVYLCASGLRRAQETQYFGPGTRLLVL.

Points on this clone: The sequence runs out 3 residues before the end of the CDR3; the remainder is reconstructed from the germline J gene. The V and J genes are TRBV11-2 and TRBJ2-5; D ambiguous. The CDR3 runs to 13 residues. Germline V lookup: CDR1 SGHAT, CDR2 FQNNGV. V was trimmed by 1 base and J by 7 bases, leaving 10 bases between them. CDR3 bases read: TGTGCCAGCAGCTTAGGCGACCCAGGGACC. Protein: CASSLGDPGT. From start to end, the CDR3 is CASSLGDPGTQYF.

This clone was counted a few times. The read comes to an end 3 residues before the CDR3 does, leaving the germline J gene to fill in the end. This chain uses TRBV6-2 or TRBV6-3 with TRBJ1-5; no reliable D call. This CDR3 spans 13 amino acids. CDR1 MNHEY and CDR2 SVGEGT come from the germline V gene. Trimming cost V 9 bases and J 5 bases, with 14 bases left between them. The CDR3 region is CASTRNDYQPQHF. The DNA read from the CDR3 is TGTGCCAGTACCAGGAACGATTATCAGCCC.

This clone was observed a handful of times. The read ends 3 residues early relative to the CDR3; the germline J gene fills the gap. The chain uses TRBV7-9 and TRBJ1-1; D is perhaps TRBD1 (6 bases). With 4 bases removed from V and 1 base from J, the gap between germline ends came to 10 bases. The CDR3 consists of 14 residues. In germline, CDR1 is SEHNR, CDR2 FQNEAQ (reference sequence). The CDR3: CASSWGTTNTEAFF. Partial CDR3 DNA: TGTGCCAGCAGCTGGGGGACAACGAACACTGAA.

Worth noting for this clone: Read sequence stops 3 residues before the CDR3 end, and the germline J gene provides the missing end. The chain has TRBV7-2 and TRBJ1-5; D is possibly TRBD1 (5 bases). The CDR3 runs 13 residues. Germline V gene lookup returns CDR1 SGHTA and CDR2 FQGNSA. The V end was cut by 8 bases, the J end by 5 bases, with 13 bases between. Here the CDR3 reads CASGVRGDQPQHF. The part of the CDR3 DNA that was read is TGTGCCAGCGGGGTACGGGGGGATCAGCCC.

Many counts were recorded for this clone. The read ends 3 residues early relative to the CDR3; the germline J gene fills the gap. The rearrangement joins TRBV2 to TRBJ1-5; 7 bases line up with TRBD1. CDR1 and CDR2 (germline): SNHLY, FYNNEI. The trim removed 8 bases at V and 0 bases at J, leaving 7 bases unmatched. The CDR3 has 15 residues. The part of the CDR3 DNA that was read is TGTGCCAGCCGTCGACGACAGGGTAGCAATCAGCCC. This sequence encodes CASRRRQGSNQP. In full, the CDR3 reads CASRRRQGSNQPQHF.

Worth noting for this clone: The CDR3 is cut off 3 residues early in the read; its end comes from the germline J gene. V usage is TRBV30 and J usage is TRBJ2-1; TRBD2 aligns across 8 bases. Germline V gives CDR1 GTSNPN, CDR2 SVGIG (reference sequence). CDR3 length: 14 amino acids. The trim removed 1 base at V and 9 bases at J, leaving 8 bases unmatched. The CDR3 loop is CAWSGPGGPVEQFF. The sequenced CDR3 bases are TGTGCCTGGAGTGGGCCGGGGGGGCCGGTTGAG.

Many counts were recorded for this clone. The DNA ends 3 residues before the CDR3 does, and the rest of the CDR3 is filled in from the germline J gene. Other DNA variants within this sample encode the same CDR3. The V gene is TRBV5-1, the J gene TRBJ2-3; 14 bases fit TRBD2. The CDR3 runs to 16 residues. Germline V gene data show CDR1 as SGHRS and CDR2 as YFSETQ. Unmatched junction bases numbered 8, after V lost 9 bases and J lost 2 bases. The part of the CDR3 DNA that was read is TGCGCCACCCGCCGGACTAGCGGGGGGCCCACAGATACG. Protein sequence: CATRRTSGGPTDT. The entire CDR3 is CATRRTSGGPTDTQYF.

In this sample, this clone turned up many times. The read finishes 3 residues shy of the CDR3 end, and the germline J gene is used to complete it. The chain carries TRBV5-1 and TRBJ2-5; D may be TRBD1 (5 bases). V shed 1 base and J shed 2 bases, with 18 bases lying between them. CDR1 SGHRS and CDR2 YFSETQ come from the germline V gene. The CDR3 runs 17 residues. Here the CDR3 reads CASSLNKGGAKQETQYF. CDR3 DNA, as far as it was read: TGCGCCAGCAGCTTGAATAAGGGTGGGGCGAAACAAGAGACC.

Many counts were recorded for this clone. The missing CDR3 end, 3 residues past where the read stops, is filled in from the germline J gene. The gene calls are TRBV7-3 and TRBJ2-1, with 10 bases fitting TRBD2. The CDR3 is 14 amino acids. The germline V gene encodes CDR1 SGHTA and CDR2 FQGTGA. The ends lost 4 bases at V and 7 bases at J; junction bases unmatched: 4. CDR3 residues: CASSSLAGTNEQFF. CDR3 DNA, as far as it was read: TGTGCCAGCAGCTCACTAGCGGGGACGAATGAG. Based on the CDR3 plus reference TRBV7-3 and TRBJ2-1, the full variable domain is GAGVSQTPSNKVTEKGKYVELRCDPISGHTALYWYRQSLGQGPEFLIYFQGTGAADDSGLPNDRFFAVRPEGSVSTLKIQRTERGDSAVYLCASSSLAGTNEQFFGPGTRLTVL.

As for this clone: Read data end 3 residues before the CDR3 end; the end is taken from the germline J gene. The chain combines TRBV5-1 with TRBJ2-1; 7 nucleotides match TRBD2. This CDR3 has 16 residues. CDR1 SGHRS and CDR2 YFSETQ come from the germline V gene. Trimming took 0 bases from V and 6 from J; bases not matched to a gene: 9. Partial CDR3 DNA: TGCGCCAGCAGCTTGGACGGCAGGGAGGGGATCAATGAG. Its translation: CASSLDGREGINE. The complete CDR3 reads CASSLDGREGINEQFF. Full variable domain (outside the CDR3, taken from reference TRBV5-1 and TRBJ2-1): KAGVTQTPRYLIKTRGQQVTLSCSPISGHRSVSWYQQTPGQGLQFLFEYFSETQRNKGNFPGRFSGRQFSNSRSEMNVSTLELGDSALYLCASSLDGREGINEQFFGPGTRLTVL.

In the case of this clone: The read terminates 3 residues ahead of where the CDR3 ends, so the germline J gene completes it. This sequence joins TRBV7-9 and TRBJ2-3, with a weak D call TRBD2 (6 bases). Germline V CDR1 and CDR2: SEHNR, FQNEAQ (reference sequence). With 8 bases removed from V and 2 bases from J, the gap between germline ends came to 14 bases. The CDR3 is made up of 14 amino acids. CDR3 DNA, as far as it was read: TGTGCCAGCTCGAAGGACTACCACACAGATACG. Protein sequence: CASSKDYHTDT. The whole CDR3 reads CASSKDYHTDTQYF.

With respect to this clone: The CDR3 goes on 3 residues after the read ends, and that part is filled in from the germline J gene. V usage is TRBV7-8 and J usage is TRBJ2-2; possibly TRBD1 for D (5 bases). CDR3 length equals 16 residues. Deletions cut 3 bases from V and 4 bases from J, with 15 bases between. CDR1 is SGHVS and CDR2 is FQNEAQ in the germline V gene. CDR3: CASSLGGALFTGELFF. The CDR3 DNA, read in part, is TGTGCCAGCAGCTTGGGTGGGGCGTTGTTCACCGGGGAG.

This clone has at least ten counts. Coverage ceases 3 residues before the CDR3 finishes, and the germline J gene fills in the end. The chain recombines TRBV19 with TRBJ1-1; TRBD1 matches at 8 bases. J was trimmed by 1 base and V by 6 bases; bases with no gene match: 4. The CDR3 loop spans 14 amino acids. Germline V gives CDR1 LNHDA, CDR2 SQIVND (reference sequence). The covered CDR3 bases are TGTGCCAGTAGGGGCAGGGGGCGGAACACTGAA. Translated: CASRGRGRNTE. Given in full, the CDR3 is CASRGRGRNTEAFF. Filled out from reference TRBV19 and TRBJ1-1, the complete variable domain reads DGGITQSPKYLFRKEGQNVTLSCEQNLNHDAMYWYRQDPGQGLRLIYYSQIVNDFQKGDIAEGYSVSREKKESFPLTVTSAQKNPTAFYLCASRGRGRNTEAFFGQGTRLTVV.

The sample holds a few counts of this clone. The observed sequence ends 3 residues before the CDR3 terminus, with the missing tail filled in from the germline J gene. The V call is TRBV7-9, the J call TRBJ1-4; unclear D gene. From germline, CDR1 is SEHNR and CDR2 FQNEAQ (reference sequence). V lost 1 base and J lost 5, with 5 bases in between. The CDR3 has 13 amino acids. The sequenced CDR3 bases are TGTGCCAGCAGCTTAGTACAAAATGAAAAA. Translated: CASSLVQNEK. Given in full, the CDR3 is CASSLVQNEKLFF.

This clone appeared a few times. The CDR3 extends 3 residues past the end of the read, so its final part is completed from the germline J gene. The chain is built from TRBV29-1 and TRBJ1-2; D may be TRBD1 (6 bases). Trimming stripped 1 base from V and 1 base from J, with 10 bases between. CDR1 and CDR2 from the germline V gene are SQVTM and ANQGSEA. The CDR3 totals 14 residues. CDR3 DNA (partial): TGCAGCGTTGAAGCCCCAGGGGTTAACTATGGC. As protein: CSVEAPGVNYG. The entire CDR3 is CSVEAPGVNYGYTF.